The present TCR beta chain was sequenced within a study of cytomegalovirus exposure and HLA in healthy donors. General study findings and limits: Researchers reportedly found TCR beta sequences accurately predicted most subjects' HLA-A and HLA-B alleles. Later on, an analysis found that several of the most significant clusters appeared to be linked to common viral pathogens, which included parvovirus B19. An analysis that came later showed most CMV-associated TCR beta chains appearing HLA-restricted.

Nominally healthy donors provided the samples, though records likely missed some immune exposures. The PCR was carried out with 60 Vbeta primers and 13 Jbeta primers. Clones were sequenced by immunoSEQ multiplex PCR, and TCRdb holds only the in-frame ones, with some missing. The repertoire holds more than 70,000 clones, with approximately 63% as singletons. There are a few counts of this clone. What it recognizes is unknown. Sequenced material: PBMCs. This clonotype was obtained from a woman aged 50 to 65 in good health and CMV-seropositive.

The CDR3 DNA reads TGTGCCACCAGCAGAGATCAGGGTTCGGGCCCTCTCAACTATGGCTACACCTTC. Translation gives CATSRDQGSGPLNYGYTF. The rearrangement links TRBV15 to TRBJ1-2; D might be TRBD1 (5 bases). Trimming cost V 0 bases and J 2 bases, with 19 bases left between them. The CDR3 loop spans 18 amino acids. Germline CDR1 LNHNV, CDR2 YYDKDF (reference sequence).